The following is a T cell receptor beta chain sequence with its context. The sample belongs to a study of blood T cell repertoires in COVID-19. Study summary: T cells, B-cell-depleted T cells, or PBMCs provided the cDNA or gDNA that served as material.

Original methodology: It was from reference gene primer amplification that nucleated cell counts were estimated. Using immunoSEQ multiplex PCR, the repertoire was profiled, and TCRdb retains in-frame clones only, with some absent. The D gene and trimming were derived from the DNA, and the V and J assignments and clone size from that table. The sample yields under 200,000 clones, 70% to 90% seen once. This CDR3 contains 15 residues. Germline CDR1 MDHEN, CDR2 SYDVKM. The junction had 3 bases not matched to a gene; V was cut back by 2 bases and J by 1 base. The receptor was isolated from a woman aged 50 to 60 with COVID-19, enrolled during active disease. The chain links TRBV28 to TRBJ2-5, with 8 bases matching TRBD1. Sequencing input: peripheral blood. The DNA for the CDR3 is TGTGCCAGCAGTTTAAACCAGGGGGCCCAAGAGACCCAGTACTTC. The encoded protein is CASSLNQGAQETQYF.